This T cell receptor (beta chain) came from a study of radiotherapy plus CTLA-4 blockade in lung cancer. Regarding the study as a whole: Some TCR clones had been derived from tumors. These clones expanded in peripheral blood after radiotherapy plus ipilimumab.

This CDR3 comprises 14 residues. V was shortened by 0 bases and J by 2 bases, with 5 bases between the two germline ends. Germline CDR1 LNHDA, CDR2 SQIVND (reference sequence). Here immunoSEQ multiplex PCR was the method, and the copy in TCRdb shows in-frame clones only, minus some. Of 55,000 to 85,000 clones in the sample, less than 85% were seen once. Comment on this clone: Its matching antigen is unknown.

The receptor was derived from a human donor with non-small cell lung cancer whose response to radiotherapy plus ipilimumab could not be evaluated. Some clones in this sample may be carry-over from other donors' samples. Material: peripheral blood, obtained from a patient treated with radiotherapy plus ipilimumab. The V and J genes are TRBV19 and TRBJ1-5; D not certain. CDR3 residues: CASSIDFGNQPQHF. CDR3 bases: TGTGCCAGTAGTATAGATTTCGGCAATCAGCCCCAGCATTTT.